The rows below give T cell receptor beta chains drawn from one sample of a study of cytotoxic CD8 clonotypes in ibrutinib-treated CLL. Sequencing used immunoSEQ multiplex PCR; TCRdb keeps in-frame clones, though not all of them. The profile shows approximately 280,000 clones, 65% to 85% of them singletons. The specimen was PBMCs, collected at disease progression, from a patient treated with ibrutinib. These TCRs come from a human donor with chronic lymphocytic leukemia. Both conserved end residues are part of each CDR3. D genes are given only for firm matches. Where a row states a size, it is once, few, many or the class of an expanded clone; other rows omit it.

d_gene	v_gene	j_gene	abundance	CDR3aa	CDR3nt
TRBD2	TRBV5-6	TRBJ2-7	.	CASSLAQGLADYEQYF	TGTGCCAGCAGCTTGGCCCAAGGACTAGCGGACTACGAGCAGTACTTC
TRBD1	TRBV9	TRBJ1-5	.	CASAQGQGVYQPQHF	TGTGCCAGCGCTCAGGGACAGGGGGTGTATCAGCCCCAGCATTTT
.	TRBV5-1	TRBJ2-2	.	CASSLEWGNTGELFF	TGCGCCAGCAGCTTGGAGTGGGGGAACACCGGGGAGCTGTTTTTT
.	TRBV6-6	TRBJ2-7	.	CASSWGQSPSYEQYF	TGTGCCAGCAGTTGGGGCCAGAGTCCCTCCTACGAGCAGTACTTC
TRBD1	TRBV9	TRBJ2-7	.	CASSSRDRAYEQYF	TGTGCCAGCAGTTCCCGGGACAGAGCTTACGAGCAGTACTTC
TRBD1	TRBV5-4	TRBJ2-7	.	CASSPSGQGSNEQYF	TGTGCCAGCAGCCCGTCGGGACAGGGGAGCAACGAGCAGTACTTC
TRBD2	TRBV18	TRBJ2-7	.	CASSPPVWEGNWYEQYF	TGTGCCAGCTCCCCCCCTGTGTGGGAGGGAAACTGGTACGAGCAGTACTTC
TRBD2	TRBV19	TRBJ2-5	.	CASSLNGGGKGQETQYF	TGTGCCAGTAGTTTAAACGGGGGAGGGAAGGGCCAAGAGACCCAGTACTTC
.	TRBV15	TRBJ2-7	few	CATSRVGGGYEQYF	TGTGCCACCAGCAGAGTTGGGGGCGGCTACGAGCAGTACTTC
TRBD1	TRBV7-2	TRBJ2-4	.	CASSRGQGLAKNIQYF	TGTGCCAGCAGCAGAGGACAGGGGTTAGCCAAAAACATTCAGTACTTC
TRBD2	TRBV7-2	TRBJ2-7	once	CASSLVPSGRVEQYF	TGTGCCAGCAGCTTAGTTCCTAGCGGGAGGGTCGAGCAGTACTTC
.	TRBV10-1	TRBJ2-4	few	CASSESVFGAKNIQYF	TGCGCCAGCAGTGAGTCGGTTTTTGGGGCCAAAAACATTCAGTACTTC
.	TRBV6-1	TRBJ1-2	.	CASSEAVRTAGYTF	TGTGCCAGCAGTGAAGCTGTGCGGACGGCAGGCTACACCTTC
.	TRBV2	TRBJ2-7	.	CASSADRKYEQYF	TGTGCCAGCAGTGCTGACAGGAAATACGAGCAGTACTTC
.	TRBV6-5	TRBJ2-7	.	CASSYAPTGPNEQYF	TGTGCCAGCAGTTACGCTCCCACAGGTCCTAACGAGCAGTACTTC
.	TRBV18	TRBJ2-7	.	CASSPQHNRAYEQYF	TGTGCCAGCTCACCACAGCACAACAGGGCCTACGAGCAGTACTTC
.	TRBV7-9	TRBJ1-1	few	CASSLDRLNTEAFF	TGTGCCAGCAGCTTAGACAGGTTGAACACTGAAGCTTTCTTT
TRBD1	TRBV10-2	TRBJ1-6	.	CASSESTGGQGLSSPLHF	TGCGCCAGCAGTGAGTCGACGGGCGGACAGGGTCTTTCTTCACCCCTCCACTTT
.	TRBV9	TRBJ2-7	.	CASSVVDLPTQQYF	TGTGCCAGCAGCGTAGTAGACCTTCCCACCCAGCAGTACTTC
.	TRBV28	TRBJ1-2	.	CASSLSGQDFGYTF	TGTGCCAGCAGTTTATCCGGGCAGGACTTCGGCTACACCTTC
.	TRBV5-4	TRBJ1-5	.	CASSPGGNQPQHF	TGTGCCAGCAGCCCGGGGGGCAATCAGCCCCAGCATTTT
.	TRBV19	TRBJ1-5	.	CASSIRGEWQPQHF	TGTGCCAGTAGTATAAGGGGGGAGTGGCAGCCCCAGCATTTT
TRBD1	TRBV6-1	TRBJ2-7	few	CASSGQGSSYEQYF	TGTGCCAGCAGTGGACAGGGTAGCTCCTACGAGCAGTACTTC
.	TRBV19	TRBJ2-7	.	CASRPRGEGSYEQYF	TGTGCCAGTAGGCCGAGGGGGGAAGGGTCCTACGAGCAGTACTTC
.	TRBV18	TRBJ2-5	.	CASSPRPQETQYF	TGTGCCAGCTCACCACGTCCCCAAGAGACCCAGTACTTC
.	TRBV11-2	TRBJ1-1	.	CASSFRENTEAFF	TGTGCCAGCAGCTTTAGAGAGAACACTGAAGCTTTCTTT
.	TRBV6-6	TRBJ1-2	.	CASSKYGYTF	TGTGCCAGCAGCAAATATGGCTACACCTTC
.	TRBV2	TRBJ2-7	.	CASIGRRDSYEQYF	TGTGCCAGCATCGGTAGACGGGACTCCTACGAGCAGTACTTC
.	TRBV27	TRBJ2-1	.	CASYRGREQFF	TGTGCCAGCTACCGGGGGCGGGAGCAGTTCTTC
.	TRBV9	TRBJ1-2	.	CASSADISYGYTF	TGTGCCAGCAGCGCGGACATATCCTATGGCTACACCTTC
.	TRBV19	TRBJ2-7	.	CASQRGQDSYEQYF	TGTGCCAGCCAGCGGGGACAGGACTCCTACGAGCAGTACTTC
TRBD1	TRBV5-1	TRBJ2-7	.	CASSWDRRTPFNSYEQYF	TGCGCCAGCAGCTGGGACAGGAGGACACCGTTTAATTCTTACGAGCAGTACTTC
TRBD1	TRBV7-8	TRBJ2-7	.	CASSSGARQGHYEQYF	TGTGCCAGCAGCTCGGGGGCGAGACAGGGGCACTACGAGCAGTACTTC
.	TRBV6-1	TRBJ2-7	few	CASSDRPIPSEQYF	TGTGCCAGCAGTGATCGGCCTATACCCTCCGAGCAGTACTTC
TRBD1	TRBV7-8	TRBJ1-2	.	CASSLGDRGLGYGYTF	TGTGCCAGCAGCTTAGGGGACAGGGGGCTGGGCTATGGCTACACCTTC
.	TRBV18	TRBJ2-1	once	CASSPRGRAVDEQFF	TGTGCCAGCTCACCCAGGGGTAGAGCGGTAGATGAGCAGTTCTTC
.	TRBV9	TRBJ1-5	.	CASSVGHLNQPQHF	TGTGCCAGCAGCGTAGGACACCTAAATCAGCCCCAGCATTTT
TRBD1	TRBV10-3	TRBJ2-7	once	CATEGQGPYEQYF	TGTGCCACCGAGGGACAGGGACCCTACGAGCAGTACTTC
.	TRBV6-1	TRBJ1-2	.	CASSEYPAENYGYTF	TGTGCCAGCAGTGAATATCCCGCAGAGAACTATGGCTACACCTTC
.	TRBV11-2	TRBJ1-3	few	CASSLSQLGNTIYF	TGTGCCAGCAGCTTATCCCAGTTAGGAAACACCATATATTTT
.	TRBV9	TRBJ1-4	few	CASSTRRGTNEKLFF	TGTGCCAGCAGCACCCGGAGAGGCACTAATGAAAAACTGTTTTTT
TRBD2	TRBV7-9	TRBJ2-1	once	CASSLGTSGSGNEQFF	TGTGCCAGCAGCTTAGGGACTAGCGGGAGCGGCAATGAGCAGTTCTTC
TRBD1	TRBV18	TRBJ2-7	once	CASSRIGQVLYEQYF	TGTGCCAGCTCCCGGATAGGACAGGTTCTCTACGAGCAGTACTTC
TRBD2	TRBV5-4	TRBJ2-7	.	CASSLSAGGYHSYEQYF	TGTGCCAGCAGCTTGTCGGCGGGGGGGTATCACTCCTACGAGCAGTACTTC
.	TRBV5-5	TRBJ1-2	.	CASSLWAEANYGYTF	TGTGCCAGCAGCTTGTGGGCGGAAGCTAACTATGGCTACACCTTC
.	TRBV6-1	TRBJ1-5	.	CASSDQPQHF	TGTGCCAGCAGTGACCAGCCCCAGCATTTT
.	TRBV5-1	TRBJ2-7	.	CASSLATSPGEQYF	TGCGCCAGCAGCTTGGCGACATCTCCGGGCGAGCAGTACTTC
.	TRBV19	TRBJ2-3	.	CASSMNRNTDTQYF	TGTGCCAGTAGTATGAACCGCAACACAGATACGCAGTATTTT
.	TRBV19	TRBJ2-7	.	CASSASGEQYF	TGTGCCAGTAGTGCCAGTGGGGAGCAGTACTTC
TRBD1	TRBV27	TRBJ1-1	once	CASSLLGTGGDTEAFF	TGTGCCAGCAGTTTATTGGGGACAGGGGGGGACACTGAAGCTTTCTTT
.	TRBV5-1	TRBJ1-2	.	CASSQTGKGYGYTF	TGCGCCAGCAGCCAAACAGGGAAAGGGTATGGCTACACCTTC
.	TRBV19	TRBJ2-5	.	CASSIGTQETQYF	TGTGCCAGTAGTATTGGGACCCAAGAGACCCAGTACTTC
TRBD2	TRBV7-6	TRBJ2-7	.	CASSDPLAGGTYEQYF	TGTGCCAGCAGCGATCCTCTAGCGGGGGGGACCTACGAGCAGTACTTC
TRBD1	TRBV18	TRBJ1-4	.	CASSPGQFNEKLFF	TGTGCCAGCTCACCGGGACAGTTTAATGAAAAACTGTTTTTT
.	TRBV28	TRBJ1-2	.	CASSLLGKGAVYNYGYTF	TGTGCCAGCAGTTTGCTCGGTAAAGGGGCAGTATACAACTATGGCTACACCTTC
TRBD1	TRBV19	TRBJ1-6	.	CASCGTGGSPLHF	TGTGCCAGTTGTGGGACAGGGGGTTCACCCCTCCACTTT